This T cell receptor beta chain was retrieved from a study of T cell repertoires in cytomegalovirus infection. TCRdb re-derived calls from the reads in MiXCR, one entry per CDR3 protein. The sample shows around 200,000 distinct CDR3 sequences, about 15% of them seen only once. Material for sequencing was CD8+ T cells from PBMCs. The TCR originated in a human donor in good health (CMV status not recorded). Some clones in this sample may be carry-over from other donors' samples.

The CDR3 DNA follows: TGTGCCAGCAGTTTAAGAATCGGCGACGAGCAGTACTTC. It is translated as CASSLRIGDEQYF. This rearrangement joins TRBV27 to TRBJ2-7, with D unclear. Germline V gene data show CDR1 as MNHEY and CDR2 as SMNVEV (reference sequence). V lost 2 bases, J lost 5 bases, and 10 bases lay in between. CDR3 length: 13 amino acids.